The 3 T cell receptor beta chains listed next were all sequenced from one sample in a study of blood T cell repertoires in COVID-19. Sequenced by immunoSEQ multiplex PCR; TCRdb stores in-frame clones only, minus some. The table includes under 300,000 clones, roughly 89% detected once. Sequenced sample: peripheral blood. The receptor source for this set is a man between 25 and 39 years old who had recovered from COVID-19.

The rearrangement joins TRBV4-3 to TRBJ1-4; D is unresolved. Germline values: CDR1 LGHNA, CDR2 YSLEER. Trimming took 0 bases from V and 3 from J, leaving 14 bases between them. This CDR3 has 17 amino acids. The DNA of the CDR3 is TGCGCCAGCAGCCAAGATAGATTGTCCGGGGCTAATGAAAAACTGTTTTTT. Translating it yields CASSQDRLSGANEKLFF.

J is TRBJ1-1 and V is TRBV5-1; perhaps TRBD1 as D (5 bases). Trimming removed 3 bases from V and 3 bases from J, with 12 bases in between. This CDR3 has 14 amino acids. Germline values: CDR1 SGHRS, CDR2 YFSETQ. CDR3 in DNA: TGCGCCAGCAGCTCACAGGTCTATCACACTGAAGCTTTCTTT. Protein product: CASSSQVYHTEAFF.

The V gene is TRBV11-1, the J gene TRBJ1-2; 11 bases match TRBD1. After removal of 5 bases from V and 4 bases from J, the junction contained 3 bases not matched to a gene. The germline V gene encodes CDR1 SGHAT and CDR2 FQDESV (reference sequence). This CDR3 has 14 amino acids. The CDR3: CASSRTGGSYGYTF. The CDR3 nucleotides read TGTGCCAGCAGCCGGACAGGGGGCAGCTATGGCTACACCTTC.